This T cell receptor beta chain came from a study of T cell repertoires in cytomegalovirus infection (dated by TCRdb to between 2018 and 2021). For the wider study: Peptide stimulations targeted recently identified HLA-C-restricted CMV epitopes, whose presentation resists viral immunomodulation, together with well-studied HLA-B-restricted epitopes. Because public TCR beta signatures pointed to carriage of CMV infection together with the matching HLA type, the HLA type of each donor mattered for the analysis.

The treatment or condition label for this specimen denotes: in vitro stimulation with specific CMV peptide epitopes to enrich CMV-specific T cells. Beyond this particular receptor, the publication reports: Carriers of CMV infection plus the relevant HLA type were discriminated by the cumulative frequency of public TCR beta family members in the study cohort and in an independent roughly 340-donor cohort. In the ex vivo response, HLA-C-restricted CMV-specific TCR beta clonotypes were dominant, and in two of eight donors the single most frequent clonotype came from this HLA-C-restricted group.

This clonotype was observed a handful of times. There is no known antigen for this receptor. No base-level quality is on record; no much larger clone is a single base apart. This sample was sequenced with an Illumina HiSeq 1500. TCRdb passed the public sequencing reads through fastp at Q25 and MiXCR, retaining productive beta sequences. Rows merge per CDR3 protein into single entries with the most common DNA and genes. The sample has about a million distinct CDR3 sequences on record, 31% of them singletons. The ten largest clonotypes hold 11% to 15% of the sample. This clonotype was obtained from a human donor in good health (CMV status not recorded). Some clones in this sample may be carry-over from other donors' samples. The specimen comprised cultured CD8+ T cells from PBMCs, sampled from culture after CMV antigen stimulation.

The bases are TGTGCCAGCAGCTCCCCAGGACAGGGCATACGGAGATACTATGGCTACACCTTC. It translates as CASSSPGQGIRRYYGYTF. The V and J segments used are TRBV5-4 and TRBJ1-2; TRBD1 matches 8 bases in the middle. The germline V end is reduced by 3 bases and the J end by 3 bases; junction bases left unmatched: 16. The CDR3 covers 18 residues, taking in both the cysteine and the phenylalanine. Of the read, only the CDR3 DNA is kept; its 54 bases are in frame from base 1. CDR1 and CDR2 were assigned from the germline V gene (reference sequence) as SGHNT and YYREEE.